This TCR beta chain was recorded in a study of radiation and T cells in renal cell carcinoma. Study results and caveats: Irradiated tumors had higher TCR clonality than control tumors.

This clone has just one count. As yet, its antigen is unknown. TCRdb's copy holds only in-frame clones and misses some; the assay was immunoSEQ multiplex PCR. Of some 14,000 clones detected, around 50% appear once; the ten largest clones hold roughly 13%. The treatment is: treatment-naive control, cytoreductive nephrectomy. Controls were unirradiated tumors from treatment-naive cytoreductive nephrectomy patients. This renal cell carcinoma was of the clear cell type. Sequenced control tumors were from over ten males and a handful of females, median age about 50. This receptor was taken from a man aged 45-65 years with renal cell carcinoma. Material: tumor tissue, obtained from a patient whose treatment was nephrectomy without radiotherapy.

The CDR3 region is CASSVAGTSGGYNEQFF. In DNA, the CDR3 is TGTGCCAGCAGCGTAGCCGGGACTAGCGGGGGGTACAATGAGCAGTTCTTC. The rearrangement uses TRBV9 and TRBJ2-1; 15 positions match TRBD2. Germline trimming cut 0 bases from V and 4 bases from J; bases unmatched to any gene: 2. There are 17 residues in the CDR3. Germline V CDR1 and CDR2: SGDLS, YYNGEE.